This T cell receptor beta chain is drawn from a study of cytomegalovirus exposure and HLA in healthy donors. Study-wide points: Rates of TCR association differed by HLA locus in a later analysis, with DRB1 highest and HLA-C lowest. Judged likely to be a sequencing artifact was a cluster of highly shared sequence variants.

The CDR3 is 13 residues long. Germline CDR1 SGHRS, CDR2 YFSETQ. The V and J ends lost 4 bases and 3 bases respectively, with 11 bases between them. On this clone itself: The antigen is not known.

The PCR had 60 Vbeta and 13 Jbeta primers. Sequenced by immunoSEQ multiplex PCR; TCRdb stores in-frame clones only, minus some. The sample carries roughly 190,000 clones, around three quarters recorded once. Source material: PBMCs. The TCR originated in a woman aged 18 to 35 in good health and CMV-seronegative. The rearrangement uses TRBV5-1 and TRBJ2-7, with D hard to call. In DNA, the CDR3 is TGCGCCAGCAGCCTGGACGTCAGCTACGAGCAGTACTTC. Translation: CASSLDVSYEQYF. Looking up the rest from reference TRBV5-1 and TRBJ2-7 gives the full variable domain: KAGVTQTPRYLIKTRGQQVTLSCSPISGHRSVSWYQQTPGQGLQFLFEYFSETQRNKGNFPGRFSGRQFSNSRSEMNVSTLELGDSALYLCASSLDVSYEQYFGPGTRLTVT.